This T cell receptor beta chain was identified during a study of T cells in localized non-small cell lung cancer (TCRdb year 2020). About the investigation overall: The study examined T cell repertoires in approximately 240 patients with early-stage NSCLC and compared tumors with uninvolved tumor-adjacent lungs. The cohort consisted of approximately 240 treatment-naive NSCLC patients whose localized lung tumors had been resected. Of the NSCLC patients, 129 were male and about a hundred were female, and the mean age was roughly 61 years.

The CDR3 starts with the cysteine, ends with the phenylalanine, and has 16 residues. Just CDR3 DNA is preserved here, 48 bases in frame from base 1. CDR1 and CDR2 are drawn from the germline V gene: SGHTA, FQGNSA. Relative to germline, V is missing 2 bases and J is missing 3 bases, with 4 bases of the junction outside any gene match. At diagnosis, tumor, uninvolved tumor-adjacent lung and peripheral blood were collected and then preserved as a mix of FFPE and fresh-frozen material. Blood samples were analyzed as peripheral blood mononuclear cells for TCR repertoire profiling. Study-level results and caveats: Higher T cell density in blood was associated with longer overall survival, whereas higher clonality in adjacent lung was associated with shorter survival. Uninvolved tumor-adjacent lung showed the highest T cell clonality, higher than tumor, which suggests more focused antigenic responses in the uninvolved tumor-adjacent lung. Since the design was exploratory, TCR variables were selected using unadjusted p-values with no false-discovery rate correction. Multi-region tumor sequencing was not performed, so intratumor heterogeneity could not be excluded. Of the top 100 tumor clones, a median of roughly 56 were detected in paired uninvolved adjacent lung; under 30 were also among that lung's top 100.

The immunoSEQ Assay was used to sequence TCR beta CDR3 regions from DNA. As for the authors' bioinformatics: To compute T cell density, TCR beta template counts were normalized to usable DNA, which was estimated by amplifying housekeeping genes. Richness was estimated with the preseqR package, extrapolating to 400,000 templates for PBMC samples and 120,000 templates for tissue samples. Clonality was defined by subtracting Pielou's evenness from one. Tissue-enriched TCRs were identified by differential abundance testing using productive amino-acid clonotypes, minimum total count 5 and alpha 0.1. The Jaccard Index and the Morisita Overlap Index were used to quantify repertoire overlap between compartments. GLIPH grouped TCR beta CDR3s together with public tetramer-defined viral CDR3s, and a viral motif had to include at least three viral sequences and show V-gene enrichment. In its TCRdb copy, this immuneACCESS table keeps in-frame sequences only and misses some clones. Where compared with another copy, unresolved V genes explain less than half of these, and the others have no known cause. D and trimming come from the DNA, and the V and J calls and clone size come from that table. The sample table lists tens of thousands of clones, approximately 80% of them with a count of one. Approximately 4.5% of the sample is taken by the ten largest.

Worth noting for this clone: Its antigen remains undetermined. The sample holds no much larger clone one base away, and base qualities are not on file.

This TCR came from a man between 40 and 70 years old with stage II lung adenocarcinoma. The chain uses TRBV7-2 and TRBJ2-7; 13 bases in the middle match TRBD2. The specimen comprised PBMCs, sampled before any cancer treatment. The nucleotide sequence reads TGTGCCAGCAGCTTAAGCGGGACTAGCGGGAACTACGAGCAGTACTTC. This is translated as CASSLSGTSGNYEQYF.